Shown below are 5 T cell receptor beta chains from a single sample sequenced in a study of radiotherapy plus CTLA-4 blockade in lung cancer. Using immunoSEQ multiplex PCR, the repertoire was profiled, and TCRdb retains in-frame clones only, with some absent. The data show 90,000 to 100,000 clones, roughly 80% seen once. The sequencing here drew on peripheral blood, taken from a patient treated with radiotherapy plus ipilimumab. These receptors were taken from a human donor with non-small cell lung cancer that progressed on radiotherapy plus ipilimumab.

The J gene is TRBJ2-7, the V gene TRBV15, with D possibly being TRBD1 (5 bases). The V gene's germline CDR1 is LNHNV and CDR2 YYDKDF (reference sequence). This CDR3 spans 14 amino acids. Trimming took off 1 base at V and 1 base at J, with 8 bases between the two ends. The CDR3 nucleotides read TGTGCCACCAGCAGAGGGCAGGGATCCTACGAGCAGTACGTC. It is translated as CATSRGQGSYEQYV.

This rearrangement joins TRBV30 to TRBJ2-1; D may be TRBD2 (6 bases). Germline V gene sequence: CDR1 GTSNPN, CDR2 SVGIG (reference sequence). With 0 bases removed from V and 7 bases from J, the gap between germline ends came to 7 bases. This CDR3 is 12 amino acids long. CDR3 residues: CAWSVRGNEQFF. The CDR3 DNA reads TGTGCCTGGAGTGTACGGGGGAATGAGCAGTTCTTC.

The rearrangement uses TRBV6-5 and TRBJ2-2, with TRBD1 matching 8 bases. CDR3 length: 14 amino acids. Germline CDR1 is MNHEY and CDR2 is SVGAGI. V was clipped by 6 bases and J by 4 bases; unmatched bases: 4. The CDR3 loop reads CASRQGDITGELFF. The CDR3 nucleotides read TGTGCCAGCAGACAGGGGGACATCACCGGGGAGCTGTTTTTT.

CDR3 in DNA: TGTGCCAGCACCCTACCTGCCCAGGGGTTAGCTTTCTTT. It translates to CASTLPAQGLAFF. The chain combines TRBV28 with TRBJ1-1; a possible D gene is TRBD1 (6 bases). Trimming pared 7 bases from V and 10 bases from J, leaving 19 bases between. Germline loops: CDR1 MDHEN, CDR2 SYDVKM. The CDR3 is 13 amino acids.

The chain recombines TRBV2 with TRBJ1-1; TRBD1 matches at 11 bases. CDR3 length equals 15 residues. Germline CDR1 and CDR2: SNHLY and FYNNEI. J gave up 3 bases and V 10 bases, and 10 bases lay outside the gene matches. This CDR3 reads CANKPGQGVYTEAFF. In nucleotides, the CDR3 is TGTGCCAACAAACCGGGACAGGGGGTTTACACTGAAGCTTTCTTT.